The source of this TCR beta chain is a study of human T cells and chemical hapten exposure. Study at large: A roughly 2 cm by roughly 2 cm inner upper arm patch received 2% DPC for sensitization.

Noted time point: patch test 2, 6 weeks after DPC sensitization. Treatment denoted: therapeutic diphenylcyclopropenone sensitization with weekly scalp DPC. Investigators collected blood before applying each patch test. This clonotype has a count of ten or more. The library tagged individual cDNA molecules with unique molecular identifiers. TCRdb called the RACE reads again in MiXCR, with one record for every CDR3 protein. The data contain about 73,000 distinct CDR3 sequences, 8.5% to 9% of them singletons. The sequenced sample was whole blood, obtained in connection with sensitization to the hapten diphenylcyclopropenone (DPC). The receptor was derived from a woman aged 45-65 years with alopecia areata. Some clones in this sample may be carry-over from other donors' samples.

CDR3 protein: CASRLIGTAASGYTF. The CDR3 coding sequence is TGTGCCAGCAGGCTCATCGGGACAGCCGCGAGCGGCTACACCTTC. The chain couples TRBV11-1 to TRBJ1-2, with 7 bases identical to TRBD1. The CDR3 contains 15 residues. Per germline, CDR1 SGHAT and CDR2 FQDESV (reference sequence). The V segment lost 6 bases and the J segment 8 bases; nucleotides outside the gene matches: 15.